This T cell receptor beta chain was identified in a study of T-cell memory formation after mild COVID-19 (dated by TCRdb to the early 2020s). Describing the broader study: TCR sequence clusters from the two donors were largely donor specific. In two donors, T-cell clones that expanded and contracted after mild COVID-19 were followed by sequencing TCRalpha and TCRbeta repertoires longitudinally. The cohort was made up of two young adult volunteers, one female and one male, who were previously healthy.

The paper as a whole reports these results and caveats: Contracting CD4+ clones appeared mostly in the CM and EM memory subsets, whereas CD8+ clones were enriched in EMRA. The second-wave clones that peaked on day 37 were not confirmed to be SARS-CoV-2 specific. The study included only a couple of mild cases, and larger cohorts that include severe cases with pre-infection samples were judged to be necessary. From day 15 to 85, contracting clones showed balanced CD4/CD8 phenotypes, whereas a second wave of clones that expanded from day 15 to 37 leaned towards CD4+. The detection of some responding clones in pre-infection memory suggests that pre-existing cross-reactive memory T cells joined the SARS-CoV-2 response.

The instrument given in TCRdb is Illumina NovaSeq 6000. TCRalpha and TCRbeta cDNA libraries were built by 5'RACE with constant-segment primers, adding sample barcodes and unique molecular identifiers. RNA was extracted from every sample with Trizol reagent. Library amplification was performed in two PCR steps, and a second sample barcode and Illumina TruSeq adapters were introduced in the second step. The libraries were sequenced on an Illumina NovaSeq using 2 x 150 bp paired-end reads. For the original study's pipeline: The reads were demultiplexed and collapsed into UMI-guided consensus sequences using migec v1.2.7. With mixcr v2.1.11, UMI consensuses were aligned to TRA and TRB V and J templates and assembled into clonotypes. Clonotypes were classified as expanded or contracted when called significant by both edgeR and NoisET, with noise models trained on biological replicates. edgeR calls used a false discovery rate-adjusted p below 0.01 and a log2 fold-change threshold of 1. As an exploratory analysis of dynamics, max-normalized trajectories of the 1000 most abundant clonotypes were examined with PCA combined with hierarchical clustering. Separately sequenced CD4+ and CD8+ repertoires were used to assign a CD4 or CD8 phenotype to each responding clone. TCRdb reprocessed the public reads (quality trimming at Q25 with fastp, clone calling with MiXCR) and kept in-frame beta chains. Identical CDR3 protein sequences are pooled into one entry, listed with their most common genes and DNA. TCRdb, not the original authors, processed these V and J calls. This sample holds about 560,000 distinct CDR3 sequences; roughly 17% were observed only once. Of the sample, 8.1% is held by the ten largest clones.

PBMCs were isolated by Ficoll-Paque density gradient centrifugation. This clonotype was observed many times. Its antigen target is currently unknown. One base away there is no much larger clone; base qualities are not given. CDR1 LNHNV and CDR2 YYDKDF are derived from the germline V gene (reference sequence). The junction shows trimming of 5 bases on V and 5 bases on J, plus 18 bases between the germline ends. Taken from cysteine to phenylalanine, the CDR3 has 15 residues. Left in the record is the CDR3 DNA by itself, 45 bases read in frame from the first base. This clonotype originated in an adult woman who had mild COVID-19 (a few samples of this study predate the infection). The sample titles of this study are shuffled in the database, so cell type and time point are left out; the donor was told from shared clones. Source material: PBMCs or a T cell subset sorted from them (not recorded which). In this chain, TRBV15 is recombined with TRBJ2-5; a weak D assignment points to TRBD2 (6 bases agree). This receptor has the CDR3 CATSGRDWGDETQYF. At the DNA level, the sequence is TGTGCCACCAGCGGTCGGGACTGGGGGGACGAGACCCAGTACTTC.